This T cell receptor beta chain was sequenced during a study of graft-versus-host responses after intestinal transplantation. Study at large: As for transplant type, recipients had multivisceral, liver-intestinal, or isolated intestinal grafts. Tacrolimus plus steroids were given to all recipients for roughly 3 years, preceded by anti-thymocyte globulin induction.

Remarks on this clone: The target antigen is unknown.

Study results and limitations: Among recipient marrow samples, GvH clones were found; some appeared first in ileum or blood.

V lost 0 bases and J lost 0; bases outside the gene matches: 6. Germline V lookup: CDR1 SGHRS, CDR2 YFSETQ. This CDR3 contains 17 residues. Assay used: immunoSEQ multiplex PCR; TCRdb lists only in-frame clones, some missing. The sample carries under 95,000 clones, less than 90% recorded once. The chain couples TRBV5-1 to TRBJ2-1; 7 bases fit TRBD2. The sequence came from a human donor who was the organ donor for an intestinal transplant. The sample here was unstimulated CD4+ T cells sorted from spleen or lymph node cells, taken before transplant. The CDR3 region is CASSLVGLADSYNEQFF. CDR3 sequence (DNA): TGCGCCAGCAGCTTGGTTGGGCTAGCGGACTCCTACAATGAGCAGTTCTTC.